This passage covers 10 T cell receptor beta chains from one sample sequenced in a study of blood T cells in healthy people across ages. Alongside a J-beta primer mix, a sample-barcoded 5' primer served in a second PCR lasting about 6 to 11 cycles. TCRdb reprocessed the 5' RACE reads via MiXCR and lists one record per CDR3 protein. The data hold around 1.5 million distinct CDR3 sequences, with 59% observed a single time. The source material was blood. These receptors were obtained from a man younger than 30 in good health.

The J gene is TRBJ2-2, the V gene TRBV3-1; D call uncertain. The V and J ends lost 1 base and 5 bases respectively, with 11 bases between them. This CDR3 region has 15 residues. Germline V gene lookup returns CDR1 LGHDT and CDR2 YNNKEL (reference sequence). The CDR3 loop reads CASSQVGSRTGELFF. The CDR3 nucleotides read TGTGCCAGCAGCCAAGTGGGGTCTCGGACCGGGGAGCTGTTTTTT. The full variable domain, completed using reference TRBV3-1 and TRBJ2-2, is DTAVSQTPKYLVTQMGNDKSIKCEQNLGHDTMYWYKQDSKKFLKIMFSYNNKELIINETVPNRFSPKSPDKAHLNLHINSLELGDSAVYFCASSQVGSRTGELFFGEGSRLTVL.

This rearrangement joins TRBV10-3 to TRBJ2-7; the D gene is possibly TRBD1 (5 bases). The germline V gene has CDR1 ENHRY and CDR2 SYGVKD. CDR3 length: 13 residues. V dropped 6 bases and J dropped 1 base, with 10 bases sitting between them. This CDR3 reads CAISLGQSYEQYF. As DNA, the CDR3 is TGTGCCATCAGCCTCGGACAATCCTACGAGCAGTACTTC.

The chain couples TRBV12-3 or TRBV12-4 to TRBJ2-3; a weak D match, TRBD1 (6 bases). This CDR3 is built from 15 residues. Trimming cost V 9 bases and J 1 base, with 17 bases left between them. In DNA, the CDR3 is TGTGCCAGAACTCCCTGGACAGCCGGCACAGATACGCAGTATTTT. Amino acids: CARTPWTAGTDTQYF.

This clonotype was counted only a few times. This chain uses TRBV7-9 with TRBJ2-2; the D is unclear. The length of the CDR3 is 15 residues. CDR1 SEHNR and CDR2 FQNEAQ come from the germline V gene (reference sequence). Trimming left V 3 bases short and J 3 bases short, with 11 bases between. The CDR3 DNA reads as TGTGCCAGCAGCTTCAAAGGGCTGGACACCGGGGAGCTGTTTTTT. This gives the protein CASSFKGLDTGELFF.

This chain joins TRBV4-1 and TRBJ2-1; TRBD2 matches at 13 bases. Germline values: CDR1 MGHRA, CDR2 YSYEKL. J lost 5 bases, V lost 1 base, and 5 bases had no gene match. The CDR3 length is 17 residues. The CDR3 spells CASSQGTSGGPDNEQFF. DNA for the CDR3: TGCGCCAGCAGCCAAGGGACTAGCGGGGGACCGGACAATGAGCAGTTCTTC.

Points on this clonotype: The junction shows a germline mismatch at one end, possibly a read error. The CDR3 protein is CASSFGQPDAFF. In nucleotides, the CDR3 is TGTGCCAGCAGTTTCGGGCAGCCTGACGCTTTCTTT. This rearrangement joins TRBV12-3 or TRBV12-4 to TRBJ1-1; D gene ambiguous. This CDR3 has 12 residues.

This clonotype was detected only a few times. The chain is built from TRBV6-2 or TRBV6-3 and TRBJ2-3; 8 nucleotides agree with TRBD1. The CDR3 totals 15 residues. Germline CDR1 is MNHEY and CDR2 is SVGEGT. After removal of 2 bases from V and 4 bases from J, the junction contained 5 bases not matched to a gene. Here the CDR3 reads CASSYVGQGADTQYF. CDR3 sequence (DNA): TGTGCCAGCAGTTACGTCGGACAGGGCGCAGATACGCAGTATTTT.

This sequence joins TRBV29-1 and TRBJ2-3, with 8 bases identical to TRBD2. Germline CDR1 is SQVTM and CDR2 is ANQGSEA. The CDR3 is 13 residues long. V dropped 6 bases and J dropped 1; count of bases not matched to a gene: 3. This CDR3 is CSVVSGGTDTQYF. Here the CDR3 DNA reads TGCAGCGTAGTTAGCGGGGGCACAGATACGCAGTATTTT.

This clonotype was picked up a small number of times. CDR3: CASSQEMGVEQFF. In DNA, the CDR3 is TGCGCCAGCAGCCAAGAGATGGGGGTTGAGCAGTTCTTC. The genes are TRBV4-3 and TRBJ2-1; D could derive from TRBD1 or TRBD2 (5 bases each). V lost 0 bases to trimming and J lost 9 bases, with 9 bases between them. In germline, CDR1 is LGHNA, CDR2 YSLEER. The CDR3 covers 13 residues.

The CDR3 here is CASSSSTGTGGDYGYTF. The CDR3 DNA is TGTGCCAGCAGCTCGAGTACCGGGACAGGGGGCGACTATGGCTACACCTTC. V gene TRBV7-9 combines with J gene TRBJ1-2, with 12 positions matching TRBD1. The CDR3 runs 17 residues. J was trimmed by 3 bases and V by 4 bases; bases with no gene match: 9. From germline, CDR1 is SEHNR and CDR2 FQNEAQ (reference sequence).